Listed here are 27 T cell receptor beta chains from one sample, sequenced in a study of T cell responses to AZD1222 COVID-19 vaccine. The data were produced by immunoSEQ multiplex PCR, yet TCRdb's version contains in-frame clones alone and is incomplete. The sample has 110,000 or so clones, around 84% seen once. Specimen: peripheral blood, collected 28 days after the second AZD1222 dose. Receptor source: an adult who received the AZD1222 COVID-19 vaccine.

The chain employs TRBV12-3 or TRBV12-4 and TRBJ1-1; no clear D gene. V gave up 6 bases and J gave up 8 bases, with 13 bases separating them. There are 12 residues in the CDR3. The CDR3 reads CASRPEGREAFF. The CDR3 bases are TGTGCCAGCAGACCGGAGGGCCGGGAAGCTTTCTTT.

The chain recombines TRBV6-5 with TRBJ1-6, with 7 bases that match TRBD1. In germline, CDR1 is MNHEY, CDR2 SVGAGI. With 7 bases clipped from V and 7 bases from J, the junction kept 7 bases outside the gene matches. This CDR3 spans 14 amino acids. Here the CDR3 DNA reads TGTGCCAGCACCGTTGACAGGGTAAATTCACCCCTCCACTTT. Its protein is CASTVDRVNSPLHF.

This chain uses TRBV9 with TRBJ1-1, with D maybe TRBD1 (6 bases). The length of the CDR3 is 13 residues. Germline-derived CDR1 and CDR2 are SGDLS and YYNGEE. The V end lost 4 bases, the J end lost 5 bases, and 12 bases lay between the germline ends. The CDR3 here is CASSPTGITEAFF. In DNA, the CDR3 is TGTGCCAGCAGCCCCACAGGGATTACTGAAGCTTTCTTT.

The chain links TRBV6-2 or TRBV6-3 to TRBJ2-1; 9 bases match TRBD2. The junction had 3 bases not matched to a gene; V was cut back by 9 bases and J by 3 bases. The germline V gene encodes CDR1 MNHEY and CDR2 SVGEGT. The CDR3 runs 13 residues. CDR3 residues: CASSGGRYNEQFF. CDR3 DNA sequence: TGTGCCAGTAGCGGGGGACGCTACAATGAGCAGTTCTTC.

The chain carries TRBV6-5 and TRBJ1-6; no definite D call. CDR1 is MNHEY, CDR2 SVGAGI, per germline. V was shortened by 3 bases and J by 8 bases, with 14 bases between the two germline ends. This CDR3 is 15 amino acids long. The CDR3 reads CASSYTGNLHSPLHF. DNA of the CDR3: TGTGCCAGCAGTTATACCGGGAACCTGCATTCACCCCTCCACTTT.

J is TRBJ2-7 and V is TRBV19; 7 bases fit TRBD1. This CDR3 is 15 amino acids long. Germline values: CDR1 LNHDA, CDR2 SQIVND (reference sequence). Trimming cost V 5 bases and J 2 bases; bases outside gene matches: 9. The CDR3 is CASSLDRVGPYEQYF. The CDR3 bases are TGTGCCAGTAGTCTCGACAGGGTTGGACCCTACGAGCAGTACTTC.

This chain joins TRBV16 and TRBJ2-4; weak D call: TRBD1 (6 bases). The CDR3 sequence is 18 residues long. Germline V gene sequence: CDR1 KGHSY, CDR2 FQNENV. The ends were cut back, 2 bases at V and 0 bases at J, with 17 bases in the middle. CDR3 sequence (DNA): TGTGCCAGCAGCCAAAAGGACAGCCTAAATTTAGCCAAAAACATTCAGTACTTC. It specifies CASSQKDSLNLAKNIQYF.

The rearrangement joins TRBV4-3 to TRBJ1-2; D perhaps matches TRBD1 (6 bases). The length of the CDR3 is 16 residues. Trimming stripped 0 bases from V and 7 bases from J, with 18 bases between. The germline gives CDR1 LGHNA, CDR2 YSLEER. CDR3 residues: CASSQEAHRELGGYTF. The CDR3 nucleotides are TGCGCCAGCAGCCAAGAGGCGCACAGGGAATTAGGTGGCTACACCTTC.

The chain is built from TRBV12-3 or TRBV12-4 and TRBJ2-3; D unresolved. The V end was cut by 6 bases, the J end by 3 bases, with 10 bases between. The CDR3 has 13 residues. The DNA for the CDR3 is TGTGCCAGCAGGGCGACTGCTACAGATACGCAGTATTTT. Its translation is CASRATATDTQYF.

The V and J genes are TRBV7-9 and TRBJ2-7; TRBD2 agrees at 7 bases. V gave up 4 bases and J gave up 2 bases; unmatched junction bases: 2. The CDR3 totals 13 residues. The germline CDR1 and CDR2 sequences are SEHNR and FQNEAQ (reference sequence). Here the CDR3 DNA reads TGTGCCAGCAGCTCTAGCGGACCCTACGAGCAGTACTTC. Its translation: CASSSSGPYEQYF.

This chain uses TRBV10-2 with TRBJ2-3; 7 nucleotides line up with TRBD1. This CDR3 spans 15 amino acids. Germline values: CDR1 WSHSY, CDR2 SAAADI. The V segment lost 6 bases and the J segment 3 bases; nucleotides outside the gene matches: 9. The CDR3 sequence is CASRSDRTGTDTQYF. CDR3 DNA sequence: TGCGCCAGCAGATCGGACAGGACAGGTACAGATACGCAGTATTTT.

This clone occurred once. This chain uses TRBV2 with TRBJ1-1; possibly TRBD1 for D (6 bases). Germline CDR1 is SNHLY and CDR2 is FYNNEI. The CDR3 sequence is 11 residues long. Trimming shortened V by 5 bases and J by 11 bases, and 12 bases separated the two germline ends. This CDR3 reads CASSTDRLAFF. CDR3 nucleotides: TGTGCCAGCAGTACCGACAGGTTGGCTTTCTTT.

The gene calls are TRBV3-1 (or the pseudogene TRBV3-2) and TRBJ2-2; 15 positions agree with TRBD2. The ends lost 3 bases at V and 6 bases at J; junction bases unmatched: 2. The germline gives CDR1 LGHDT, CDR2 YNNKEL (reference sequence). The CDR3 is 16 residues long. This CDR3 reads CASSQGLAGGSGELFF. In DNA, the CDR3 is TGTGCCAGCAGCCAGGGACTAGCGGGAGGTTCCGGGGAGCTGTTTTTT.

This clone turned up a few times. This chain joins TRBV19 and TRBJ1-1; D gene uncertain. The V gene's germline CDR1 is LNHDA and CDR2 SQIVND (reference sequence). The CDR3 is 13 amino acids. Trimming removed 6 bases at V and 3 bases at J, with 11 bases between. CDR3 coding DNA: TGTGCCAGTAGATCGGCCTTCTACACTGAAGCTTTCTTT. It translates to CASRSAFYTEAFF.

The V gene is TRBV5-4, the J gene TRBJ2-7; perhaps TRBD1 as D (5 bases). The CDR3 covers 12 residues. Germline CDR1 SGHNT, CDR2 YYREEE (reference sequence). Between the trimmed V and J ends, which lost 4 bases and 3 bases, there was a span of 8 bases. The CDR3 sequence is CASSEGVYEQYF. In nucleotides, the CDR3 is TGTGCCAGCAGCGAAGGGGTCTACGAGCAGTACTTC.

V and J are TRBV2 and TRBJ1-1, with D tentatively TRBD1 (6 bases). CDR3 length: 14 amino acids. CDR1 and CDR2 from the germline V gene are SNHLY and FYNNEI. The V and J ends lost 6 bases and 0 bases respectively, with 11 bases between them. The CDR3 region has the DNA TGTGCCAGCAGGACCGGGACACTGAACACTGAAGCTTTCTTT. Translation: CASRTGTLNTEAFF.

The chain employs TRBV7-2 and TRBJ1-1; D not resolved. Germline V gives CDR1 SGHTA, CDR2 FQGNSA. V shed 6 bases and J shed 5 bases, with 13 bases lying between them. This CDR3 region has 13 residues. Written as DNA, the CDR3 is TGTGCCAGCAGTCAAGGTCTGGGGACTGAAGCTTTCTTT. Translation gives CASSQGLGTEAFF. The variable domain in full, completed from reference TRBV7-2 and TRBJ1-1, reads GAGVSQSPSNKVTEKGKDVELRCDPISGHTALYWYRQSLGQGLEFLIYFQGNSAPDKSGLPSDRFSAERTGGSVSTLTIQRTQQEDSAVYLCASSQGLGTEAFFGQGTRLTVV.

This clone has more than one count but fewer than ten. This chain links TRBV12-2 with TRBJ2-7; TRBD2, the table's D call, lacks a check against the DNA. TRBV12-2 is described as a pseudogene. This CDR3 spans 11 amino acids. In DNA, the CDR3 is TGTGCAAGACTAGGAGTAGACGAGCAGTACTTC. Its protein product is CARLGVDEQYF.

Details on this clone: One end of the junction varies from germline; a read error may be responsible. The chain combines TRBV6-1 with TRBJ2-3; 7 nucleotides line up with TRBD2. In germline, CDR1 is MNHNS, CDR2 SASEGT. The CDR3 totals 17 residues. CDR3 DNA: TGTGCCAGCAGTCAAGCCCTGACTAGCTTAGGCACAGATACGCAGTATTTT. Translated, it gives CASSQALTSLGTDTQYF.

This chain joins TRBV5-1 and TRBJ2-7; TRBD2 might be the D (6 bases). Germline V gene sequence: CDR1 SGHRS, CDR2 YFSETQ. The CDR3 is made up of 16 amino acids. V dropped 3 bases and J dropped 5 bases, with 21 bases sitting between them. The CDR3 bases are TGCGCCAGCAGCTGGACGATTGGGGGGACCGGGGACGAGCAGTACTTC. Amino acids: CASSWTIGGTGDEQYF. Complete variable domain (other parts from reference TRBV5-1 and TRBJ2-7): KAGVTQTPRYLIKTRGQQVTLSCSPISGHRSVSWYQQTPGQGLQFLFEYFSETQRNKGNFPGRFSGRQFSNSRSEMNVSTLELGDSALYLCASSWTIGGTGDEQYFGPGTRLTVT.

V and J are TRBV5-4 and TRBJ2-1; TRBD1 aligns across 8 bases. J was trimmed by 7 bases and V by 4 bases; bases with no gene match: 10. From germline, CDR1 is SGHNT and CDR2 YYREEE (reference sequence). The CDR3 contains 15 residues. CDR3 sequence reads: CASSERTGILNEQFF. Written as DNA, the CDR3 is TGTGCCAGCAGCGAAAGGACAGGGATCTTAAATGAGCAGTTCTTC.

The chain joins TRBV19 to TRBJ2-7, with 7 bases matching TRBD1. The V gene end was trimmed by 7 bases and the J gene end by 4 bases; junction bases not matched to a gene: 10. Looked up from germline, CDR1 is LNHDA and CDR2 is SQIVND (reference sequence). This CDR3 is built from 14 residues. The CDR3: CASNPTGVGYEQYF. Written as DNA, the CDR3 is TGTGCCAGTAATCCTACAGGGGTGGGGTACGAGCAGTACTTC.

V usage is TRBV6-6 and J usage is TRBJ2-7, with D maybe TRBD1 (6 bases). The germline V gene has CDR1 MNHNY and CDR2 SVGAGI (reference sequence). With 7 bases removed from V and 3 bases from J, the gap between germline ends came to 13 bases. The CDR3 has 13 amino acids. CDR3 DNA sequence: TGTGCCAGCAATAGCCAGGGGTACTACGAGCAGTACTTC. Its protein product is CASNSQGYYEQYF.

The genes are TRBV11-2 and TRBJ1-4; TRBD1 matches at 7 bases. V gave up 5 bases and J gave up 3 bases; unmatched junction bases: 9. Germline CDR1 SGHAT, CDR2 FQNNGV. The CDR3 is 16 residues long. CDR3 sequence reads: CASSTWTGPANEKLFF. In nucleotides, the CDR3 is TGTGCCAGCAGCACTTGGACAGGCCCCGCTAATGAAAAACTGTTTTTT.

The genes are TRBV7-2 and TRBJ2-7, with TRBD2 matching over 13 bases. The CDR3 runs 14 residues. Germline V gene data show CDR1 as SGHTA and CDR2 as FQGNSA. V lost 5 bases and J lost 7; bases outside the gene matches: 5. The CDR3 DNA reads as TGTGCCAGCAGCCCCGGACTAGCGGGAGAAGAGCAGTACTTC. Protein product: CASSPGLAGEEQYF.

CDR3 nucleotide sequence: TGTGCCAGCGCCGGGACAACCTCCTACGAGCAGTACTTC. Translating gives CASAGTTSYEQYF. The chain uses TRBV2 and TRBJ2-7, with a possible D match to TRBD1 (6 bases). CDR1 and CDR2 from the germline V gene are SNHLY and FYNNEI. Trimming took 8 bases from V and 0 from J, leaving 11 bases between them. This CDR3 comprises 13 residues.

The chain joins TRBV6-5 to TRBJ2-1; possibly TRBD2 for D (5 bases). This CDR3 has 15 amino acids. Germline lookup yields CDR1 MNHEY and CDR2 SVGAGI. The V end lost 6 bases, the J end lost 3 bases, and 15 bases lay between the germline ends. The chain's CDR3 is CASRPLGGGYNEQFF. As DNA, the CDR3 is TGTGCCAGCAGACCTCTCGGAGGTGGCTACAATGAGCAGTTCTTC.